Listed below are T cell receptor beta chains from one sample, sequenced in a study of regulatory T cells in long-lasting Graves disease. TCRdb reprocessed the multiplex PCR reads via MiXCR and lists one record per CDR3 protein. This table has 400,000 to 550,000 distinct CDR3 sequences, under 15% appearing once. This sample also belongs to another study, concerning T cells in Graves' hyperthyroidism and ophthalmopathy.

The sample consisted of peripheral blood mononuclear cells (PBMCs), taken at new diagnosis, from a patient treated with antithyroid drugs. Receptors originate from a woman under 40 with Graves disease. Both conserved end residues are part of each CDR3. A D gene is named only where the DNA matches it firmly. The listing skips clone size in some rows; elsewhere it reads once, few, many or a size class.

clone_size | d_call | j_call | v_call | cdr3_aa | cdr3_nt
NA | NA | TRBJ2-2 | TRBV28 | CASSFKNSLRHTGELFF | TGTGCCAGCAGTTTCAAAAACAGTCTAAGACACACCGGGGAGCTGTTTTTT
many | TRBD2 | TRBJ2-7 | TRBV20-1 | CSARTTSGSWEQYF | TGCAGTGCTAGAACCACTAGCGGGTCCTGGGAGCAGTACTTC
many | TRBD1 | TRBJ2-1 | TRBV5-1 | CASSPGGTGGSGNEQFF | TGCGCCAGCAGCCCCGGGGGGACAGGGGGCTCCGGCAATGAGCAGTTCTTC
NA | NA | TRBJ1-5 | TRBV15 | CATSMEGDQPQHF | TGTGCCACCAGCATGGAGGGGGATCAGCCCCAGCATTTT
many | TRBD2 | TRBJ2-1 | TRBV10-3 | CAISGLAGENEQFF | TGTGCCATCAGTGGGCTAGCGGGAGAGAATGAGCAGTTCTTC
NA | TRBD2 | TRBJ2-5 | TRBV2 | CASSDGTSGSGKTQYF | TGTGCCAGCAGTGATGGGACTAGCGGGAGCGGAAAGACCCAGTACTTC
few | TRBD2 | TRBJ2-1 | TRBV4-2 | CASSSTGTSGNHEQFF | TGTGCCAGCAGCTCAACCGGGACTAGCGGGAACCATGAGCAGTTCTTC
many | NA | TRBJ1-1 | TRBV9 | CASSVGRMNTEAFF | TGTGCCAGCAGCGTAGGCAGGATGAACACTGAAGCTTTCTTT
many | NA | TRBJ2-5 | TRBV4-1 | CASSQVRGPQETQYF | TGCGCCAGCAGCCAAGTGCGGGGGCCCCAAGAGACCCAGTACTTC
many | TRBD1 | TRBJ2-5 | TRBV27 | CASSGNDRVSKETQYF | TGTGCCAGCAGCGGAAATGACAGGGTCTCCAAGGAGACCCAGTACTTC